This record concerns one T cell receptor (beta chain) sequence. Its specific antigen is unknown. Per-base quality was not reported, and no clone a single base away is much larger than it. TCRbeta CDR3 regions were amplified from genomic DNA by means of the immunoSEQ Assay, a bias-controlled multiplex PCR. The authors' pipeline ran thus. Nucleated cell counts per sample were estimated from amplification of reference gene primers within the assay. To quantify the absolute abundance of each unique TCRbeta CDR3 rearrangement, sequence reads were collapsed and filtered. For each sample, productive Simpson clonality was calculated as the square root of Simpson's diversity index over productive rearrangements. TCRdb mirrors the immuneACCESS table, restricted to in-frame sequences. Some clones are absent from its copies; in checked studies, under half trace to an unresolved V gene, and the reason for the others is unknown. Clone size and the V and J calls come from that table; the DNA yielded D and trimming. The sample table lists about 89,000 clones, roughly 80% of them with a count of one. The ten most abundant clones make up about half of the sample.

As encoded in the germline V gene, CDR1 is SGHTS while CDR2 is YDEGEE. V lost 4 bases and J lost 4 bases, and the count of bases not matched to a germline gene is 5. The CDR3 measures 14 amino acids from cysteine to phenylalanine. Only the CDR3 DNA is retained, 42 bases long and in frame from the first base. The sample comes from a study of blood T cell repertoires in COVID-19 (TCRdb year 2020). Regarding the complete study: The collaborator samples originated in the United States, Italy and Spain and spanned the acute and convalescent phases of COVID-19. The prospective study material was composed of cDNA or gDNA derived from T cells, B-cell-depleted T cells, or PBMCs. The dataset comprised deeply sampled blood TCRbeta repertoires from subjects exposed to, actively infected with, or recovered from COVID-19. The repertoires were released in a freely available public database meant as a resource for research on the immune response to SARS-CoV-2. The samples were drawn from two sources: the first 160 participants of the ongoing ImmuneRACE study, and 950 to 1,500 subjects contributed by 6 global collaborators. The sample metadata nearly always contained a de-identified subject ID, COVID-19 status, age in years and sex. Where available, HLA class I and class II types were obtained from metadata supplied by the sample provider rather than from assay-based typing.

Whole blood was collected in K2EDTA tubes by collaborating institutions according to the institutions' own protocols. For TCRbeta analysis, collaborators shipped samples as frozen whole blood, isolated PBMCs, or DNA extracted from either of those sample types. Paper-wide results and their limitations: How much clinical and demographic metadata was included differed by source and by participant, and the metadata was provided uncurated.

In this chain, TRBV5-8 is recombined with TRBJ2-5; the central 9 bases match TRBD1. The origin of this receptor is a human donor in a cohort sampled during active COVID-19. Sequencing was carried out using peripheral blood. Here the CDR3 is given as CASSHLGQGETQYF. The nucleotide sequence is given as TGTGCCAGCAGCCACCTGGGACAGGGAGAGACCCAGTACTTC.